One and the same sample provided the 32 T cell receptor beta chains below, sequenced in a study of blood T cell repertoires in COVID-19. Sequencing used immunoSEQ multiplex PCR; TCRdb keeps in-frame clones, though not all of them. The data contain around 130,000 clones, around 80% of them seen just once; the ten biggest clones take up more than 10%. Sequencing used peripheral blood. These receptors were obtained from a woman aged 55-69 years with acute or convalescent COVID-19.

The chain has TRBV29-1 and TRBJ2-5; tentatively, D is TRBD2 (5 bases). The CDR3 runs to 12 residues. CDR1 SQVTM and CDR2 ANQGSEA come from the germline V gene. Trimming removed 4 bases at V and 3 bases at J, with 9 bases between. CDR3 sequence reads: CSVGRLKETQYF. The CDR3 DNA reads as TGCAGCGTTGGGAGACTAAAAGAGACCCAGTACTTC.

The CDR3 is CATSDGGRGQGEKLFF. The CDR3, as DNA: TGTGCCACCAGTGATGGGGGTCGGGGACAGGGTGAAAAACTGTTTTTT. V is TRBV24-1 and J is TRBJ1-4; 9 nucleotides agree with TRBD1. CDR3 length: 16 residues. The germline CDR1 and CDR2 sequences are KGHDR and SFDVKD. V was clipped by 3 bases and J by 7 bases; unmatched bases: 8.

The chain uses TRBV12-5 and TRBJ1-2; D is perhaps TRBD1 (6 bases). CDR1 and CDR2 from the germline V gene are LGHNT and FRNRAP. The CDR3 is made up of 16 amino acids. Trimming pared 0 bases from V and 8 bases from J, leaving 19 bases between. The chain's CDR3 is CASGLVPQDRMRGYTF. In DNA, the CDR3 is TGTGCTAGTGGTTTGGTTCCCCAGGACAGAATGAGGGGCTACACCTTC.

This clone showed up just once. V usage is TRBV2 and J usage is TRBJ1-4, with 11 bases matching TRBD1. The junction had 4 bases not matched to a gene; V was cut back by 2 bases and J by 8 bases. CDR1 SNHLY and CDR2 FYNNEI come from the germline V gene. There are 15 residues in the CDR3. The CDR3 is CASSEQGQGGEKLFF. Written as DNA, the CDR3 is TGTGCCAGCAGTGAACAGGGACAGGGGGGCGAAAAACTGTTTTTT.

The chain uses TRBV5-8 and TRBJ2-1, with D perhaps TRBD1 (6 bases). The V end was cut by 6 bases, the J end by 6 bases, with 10 bases between. The V gene's germline CDR1 is SGHTS and CDR2 YDEGEE. This CDR3 contains 12 residues. CDR3 in amino acids: CASTEQGNEQFF. The CDR3 DNA reads TGTGCCAGCACCGAACAGGGCAATGAGCAGTTCTTC.

The chain carries TRBV2 and TRBJ1-4, with D maybe TRBD1 (5 bases). Germline CDR1 and CDR2: SNHLY and FYNNEI. The V gene lost 10 bases and the J gene lost 8 bases, with 14 bases spanning the gap. The CDR3 is 12 amino acids. The CDR3: CATNGGREKLFF. The CDR3 DNA sequence: TGTGCCACGAACGGGGGAAGAGAAAAACTGTTTTTT.

The chain links TRBV10-1 to TRBJ1-1; D call uncertain. V was pared by 5 bases and J by 0 bases, with 7 bases between. CDR3 length equals 13 residues. Germline V gene sequence: CDR1 WNHNN, CDR2 SYGVQD (reference sequence). CDR3 sequence (DNA): TGCGCCAGCAGTTTCGGTATGAACACTGAAGCTTTCTTT. Residues: CASSFGMNTEAFF.

The genes are TRBV21-1 and TRBJ1-1; the D call in the table, TRBD1, was not verified against the DNA. TRBV21-1 represents a pseudogene. This CDR3 contains 16 residues. The CDR3 DNA sequence: TGTGCCAGCAGCAAAAGGGGGACAGTTATGAACACTGAAGCTTTCTTT. It encodes CASSKRGTVMNTEAFF.

The chain has TRBV7-3 and TRBJ1-2; possibly TRBD1 for D (5 bases). V lost 2 bases, J lost 5 bases, and 9 bases lay in between. In germline, CDR1 is SGHTA, CDR2 FQGTGA. This CDR3 is 13 amino acids long. CDR3 nucleotides: TGTGCCAGCAGCTTAGATGGGGGGTATGGCTACACCTTC. It yields the protein CASSLDGGYGYTF.

The rearrangement uses TRBV7-2 and TRBJ1-2, with 10 positions matching TRBD1. The V segment lost 7 bases and the J segment 8 bases; nucleotides outside the gene matches: 7. The V gene's germline CDR1 is SGHTA and CDR2 FQGNSA. There are 13 residues in the CDR3. CDR3 region: CASNRQGAGGYTF. The DNA of the CDR3 is TGTGCCAGCAACCGACAGGGGGCAGGAGGCTACACCTTC.

The chain employs TRBV2 and TRBJ1-3, with unresolved D. CDR3 length: 13 residues. Germline assignment: CDR1 SNHLY and CDR2 FYNNEI. Trimming cost V 4 bases and J 0 bases, with 4 bases left between them. CDR3 region: CASSALSGNTIYF. The CDR3 bases are TGTGCCAGCAGTGCTCTCTCTGGAAACACCATATATTTT.

The CDR3, as DNA: TGTGCCAGTAGTTCGACAGGGAGTTCACCCCTCCACTTT. Protein: CASSSTGSSPLHF. The chain uses TRBV19 and TRBJ1-6; TRBD1 aligns across 7 bases. CDR3 length: 13 residues. The V gene end was trimmed by 5 bases and the J gene end by 9 bases; junction bases not matched to a gene: 4. CDR1 and CDR2 from the germline V gene are LNHDA and SQIVND (reference sequence).

The chain links TRBV25-1 to TRBJ1-1; D perhaps matches TRBD1 (6 bases). The CDR3 extends over 15 amino acids. Trimming pared 7 bases from V and 0 bases from J, leaving 15 bases between. Germline CDR1 is MGHDK and CDR2 is SYGVNS. The DNA for the CDR3 is TGTGCCAGCATTCCCCTGGACAGCCTGAACACTGAAGCTTTCTTT. Its translation is CASIPLDSLNTEAFF.

The gene calls are TRBV28 and TRBJ1-2; perhaps TRBD1 as D (6 bases). Germline-derived CDR1 and CDR2 are MDHEN and SYDVKM. Trimming left V 5 bases short and J 0 bases short, with 16 bases between. CDR3 length: 16 residues. In nucleotides, the CDR3 is TGTGCCAGCAGTCAAGGCAGGGGAAGTGCTAACTATGGCTACACCTTC. This sequence encodes CASSQGRGSANYGYTF.

The chain links TRBV12-3 or TRBV12-4 to TRBJ1-5; weak D call: TRBD1 (6 bases). V lost 0 bases to trimming and J lost 13 bases, with 13 bases between them. This CDR3 is 13 amino acids long. The CDR3 region is CASSLAEGDPQHF. CDR3 DNA: TGTGCCAGCAGTTTAGCCGAGGGGGACCCACAGCATTTT.

The chain employs TRBV30 and TRBJ1-6; D may be TRBD1 (5 bases). The CDR3 has 15 residues. Germline V gene lookup returns CDR1 GTSNPN and CDR2 SVGIG (reference sequence). The V end lost 0 bases, the J end lost 10 bases, and 16 bases lay between the germline ends. Here the CDR3 reads CAWSVPGTTGSPLHF. The CDR3, as DNA: TGTGCCTGGAGTGTACCAGGGACTACAGGATCACCCCTCCACTTT.

The rearrangement joins TRBV5-4 to TRBJ1-1; no clear D gene. The CDR3 contains 13 residues. The germline V and J ends were trimmed by 3 bases and 10 bases, with 16 bases remaining between them. Germline V gives CDR1 SGHNT, CDR2 YYREEE (reference sequence). The CDR3 sequence is CASSSTPKIAAFF. For the CDR3, the DNA is TGTGCCAGCAGCTCGACACCTAAAATTGCAGCTTTCTTT.

This clone has only a few counts. The chain employs TRBV5-4 and TRBJ2-2; TRBD2 agrees at 10 bases. V dropped 5 bases and J dropped 0; count of bases not matched to a gene: 10. Germline loops: CDR1 SGHNT, CDR2 YYREEE (reference sequence). The length of the CDR3 is 18 residues. CDR3 DNA: TGTGCCAGCAGAGAAGAGGTAGCGGGGGGTCCGAACACCGGGGAGCTGTTTTTT. Encoded protein: CASREEVAGGPNTGELFF.

The chain employs TRBV6-5 and TRBJ1-4; 7 bases match TRBD1. The CDR3 is 15 residues long. The V gene's germline CDR1 is MNHEY and CDR2 SVGAGI. V lost 6 bases to trimming and J lost 2 bases; unmatched junction nucleotides: 6. The chain's CDR3 is CASRASGGTNEKLFF. CDR3 coding DNA: TGTGCCAGCAGGGCGTCAGGGGGGACTAATGAAAAACTGTTTTTT.

This clone was recorded a few times. The rearrangement links TRBV7-3 to TRBJ2-1; no clear D. Germline V lookup: CDR1 SGHTA, CDR2 FQGTGA. There are 12 residues in the CDR3. Deletions cut 5 bases from V and 8 bases from J, with 10 bases between. The CDR3 DNA is TGTGCCAGCAGCCCGTGGCTTTATGAGCAGTTCTTC. Translating gives CASSPWLYEQFF.

This clone was counted a few times. The chain has TRBV3-1 (or the pseudogene TRBV3-2) and TRBJ1-3; 9 nucleotides align to TRBD1. With V trimmed by 1 base and J by 2 bases, 0 bases remained unmatched. The CDR3 runs to 15 residues. The germline V gene encodes CDR1 LGHDT and CDR2 YNNKEL (reference sequence). The CDR3 sequence is CASSQGTGAGNTIYF. The CDR3 coding sequence is TGTGCCAGCAGCCAAGGGACAGGGGCTGGAAACACCATATATTTT.

In this sample, this clone turned up once. DNA of the CDR3: TGTGCCAGCAGCTTAGACGGGGGGTCCGATAGGGAGCAGTTCTTC. This encodes CASSLDGGSDREQFF. The gene calls are TRBV11-2 and TRBJ2-1; 7 nucleotides match TRBD2. Germline assignment: CDR1 SGHAT and CDR2 FQNNGV. J gave up 10 bases and V 0 bases, and 9 bases lay outside the gene matches. The CDR3 is 15 residues long. The variable domain in full, with the rest retrieved from reference TRBV11-2 and TRBJ2-1, is EAGVAQSPRYKIIEKRQSVAFWCNPISGHATLYWYQQILGQGPKLLIQFQNNGVVDDSQLPKDRFSAERLKGVDSTLKIQPAKLEDSAVYLCASSLDGGSDREQFFGPGTRLTVL.

The genes are TRBV9 and TRBJ1-1; the D is unclear. V was shortened by 3 bases and J by 2 bases, with 14 bases between the two germline ends. Germline CDR1 and CDR2: SGDLS and YYNGEE. CDR3 length equals 15 residues. This chain's CDR3 is CASSASGVPNTEAFF. The CDR3 nucleotides read TGTGCCAGCAGCGCTTCCGGGGTCCCTAACACTGAAGCTTTCTTT.

The chain employs TRBV5-1 and TRBJ1-1; D gene ambiguous. CDR1 SGHRS and CDR2 YFSETQ come from the germline V gene. This CDR3 has 13 amino acids. The ends were cut back, 3 bases at V and 1 base at J, with 7 bases in the middle. CDR3 sequence reads: CASSWTTNTEAFF. CDR3 DNA sequence: TGCGCCAGCAGCTGGACTACGAACACTGAAGCTTTCTTT.

The genes are TRBV5-6 and TRBJ2-1; TRBD2 aligns across 10 bases. The CDR3 has 13 residues. The germline V gene encodes CDR1 SGHDT and CDR2 YYEEEE. The V and J ends lost 5 bases and 8 bases, in that order; junction bases with no gene match: 4. The CDR3 DNA reads as TGTGCCAGCAGGTTTAGCGGGGGGCATGAGCAGTTCTTC. This sequence encodes CASRFSGGHEQFF.

The chain joins TRBV9 to TRBJ2-2; 9 positions match TRBD2. J was trimmed by 5 bases and V by 3 bases; bases with no gene match: 8. The CDR3 is made up of 16 amino acids. Germline V gives CDR1 SGDLS, CDR2 YYNGEE. Here the CDR3 reads CASSDQSGGITGELFF. CDR3 DNA: TGTGCCAGCAGCGACCAAAGCGGGGGGATAACCGGGGAGCTGTTTTTT. Full variable domain (missing parts from reference TRBV9 and TRBJ2-2): DSGVTQTPKHLITATGQRVTLRCSPRSGDLSVYWYQQSLDQGLQFLIQYYNGEERAKGNILERFSAQQFPDLHSELNLSSLELGDSALYFCASSDQSGGITGELFFGEGSRLTVL.

The J gene is TRBJ2-6, the V gene TRBV3-1 (or the pseudogene TRBV3-2); no clear D. The CDR3 extends over 17 amino acids. The V end lost 1 base, the J end lost 0 bases, and 10 bases lay between the germline ends. Germline V lookup: CDR1 LGHDT, CDR2 YNNKEL (reference sequence). The CDR3 protein is CASSQGPGSSGANVLTF. The CDR3 bases are TGTGCCAGCAGCCAAGGACCGGGTTCCTCTGGGGCCAACGTCCTGACTTTC.

V is TRBV7-9 and J is TRBJ2-1, with D tentatively TRBD2 (6 bases). The CDR3 covers 15 residues. Trimming pared 4 bases from V and 10 bases from J, leaving 20 bases between. Germline CDR1 is SEHNR and CDR2 is FQNEAQ (reference sequence). CDR3 bases: TGTGCCAGCAGCTCCACCGGGACGGGGGTAGGAGAGCAGTTCTTC. As protein: CASSSTGTGVGEQFF.

V usage is TRBV28 and J usage is TRBJ1-2; tentative D call: TRBD1 (6 bases). The CDR3 is 15 amino acids. The V gene's germline CDR1 is MDHEN and CDR2 SYDVKM. Deletions cut 1 base from V and 3 bases from J, with 12 bases between. The CDR3 loop is CASSLLSGGDYGYTF. The CDR3 DNA sequence: TGTGCCAGCAGTTTATTGTCGGGGGGCGACTATGGCTACACCTTC.

The J gene is TRBJ1-4, the V gene TRBV7-9; 7 bases fit TRBD1. Germline trimming cut 5 bases from V and 0 bases from J; bases unmatched to any gene: 3. From germline, CDR1 is SEHNR and CDR2 FQNEAQ (reference sequence). The CDR3 has 15 residues. CDR3 in DNA: TGTGCCAGCAGCGACAGGGCGGCAACTAATGAAAAACTGTTTTTT. Translating it yields CASSDRAATNEKLFF.

The rearrangement uses TRBV20-1 and TRBJ2-1; weak D call: TRBD2 (5 bases). V lost 5 bases to trimming and J lost 9 bases, with 11 bases between them. The germline V gene has CDR1 DFQATT and CDR2 SNEGSKA (reference sequence). The CDR3 extends over 11 amino acids. DNA of the CDR3: TGCAGTGCTGGCGGGTCGGTTGAGCAGTTCTTC. Translating it yields CSAGGSVEQFF.

The chain employs TRBV5-1 and TRBJ1-2, with TRBD1 as a possible D gene (6 bases). Germline CDR1 is SGHRS and CDR2 is YFSETQ. CDR3 size: 15 residues. V lost 3 bases and J 5 bases, leaving 17 bases between the germline ends. The CDR3 nucleotides read TGCGCCAGCAGCTCCGATCCAGGACAGCCTTATGGCTACACCTTC. Its translation: CASSSDPGQPYGYTF.